A selection of T cell receptor beta chains follows, all from one sample in a study of regulatory T cells in long-lasting Graves disease. TCRdb re-called the multiplex PCR reads through MiXCR, storing one row per CDR3 protein. The data contain fewer than 600,000 distinct CDR3 sequences, about 20% of them seen just once; the ten biggest clones take up about 12%. Sequenced material: peripheral blood mononuclear cells (PBMCs), taken when the disease was refractory, from a patient treated with antithyroid drugs. All receptors derive from a female donor with Graves disease. Each CDR3 is given with its conserved first and last residue. A D gene is named only where the DNA matches it firmly. For some rows the clone size is stated as once, few or many, or as a class when expanded; others skip it.

v_call	cdr3_length	j_call	clone_size	d_call	cdr3_nt	cdr3_aa
TRBV6-2/TRBV6-3	15	TRBJ1-5	few	NA	TGTGCCAGCAGTTACTCGATCCATCAGGATCAGCCCCAGCATTTT	CASSYSIHQDQPQHF
TRBV4-1	13	TRBJ2-7	NA	NA	TGCGCCAGCAGCCAAGTGGTCCCGAGTGAGCAGTACTTC	CASSQVVPSEQYF
TRBV12-3/TRBV12-4	13	TRBJ2-3	NA	NA	TGTGCCAGCAGTGTCCCCCAAACAGATACGCAGTATTTT	CASSVPQTDTQYF
TRBV29-1	12	TRBJ2-2	NA	NA	TGCAGCGTTGAATGGAACACCGGGGAGCTGTTTTTT	CSVEWNTGELFF
TRBV6-2/TRBV6-3	14	TRBJ1-1	few	NA	TGTGCCAGCAGTTACTCGATACTGAACACTGAAGCTTTCTTT	CASSYSILNTEAFF
TRBV5-5	15	TRBJ1-5	NA	NA	TGTGCCAGCAGCCAGGAGAGCAGGCCCAATCAGCCCCAGCATTTT	CASSQESRPNQPQHF
TRBV28	15	TRBJ1-5	many	NA	TGTGCCACCTGGACTTCCTGGGGTAGCAATCAGCCCCAGCATTTT	CATWTSWGSNQPQHF
TRBV6-1	15	TRBJ2-6	NA	NA	TGTGCCATACTTGCCCCAGGGGGGGCTCTTGGGGTCCTGACTTTC	CAILAPGGALGVLTF
TRBV7-3	15	TRBJ2-3	NA	TRBD1	TGTGCCAGCAGCTCCCACGTCGACAGGGCAGATACGCAGTATTTT	CASSSHVDRADTQYF
TRBV6-1	16	TRBJ1-6	many	NA	TGTGCCAGCAGTGAAGGCGTGGCAGCGGACCATTCACCCCTCCACTTT	CASSEGVAADHSPLHF
TRBV12-3/TRBV12-4	16	TRBJ1-2	NA	NA	TGTGCCAGCAGTTCCGGGCGTGGGGGATTTAACTATGGCTACACCTTC	CASSSGRGGFNYGYTF
TRBV15	18	TRBJ1-3	few	NA	TGTGCCACCAGCAGTACAGGATTACGGATCGCGTCTGGAAACACCATATATTTT	CATSSTGLRIASGNTIYF
TRBV11-3	13	TRBJ2-7	NA	NA	TGTGCCAGCAGCTTAGAGAGGTACTACGAGCAGTACTTC	CASSLERYYEQYF
TRBV28	14	TRBJ1-1	many	NA	TGTGCCAGCAGCCCCCCTGGGGTTATGGTTGAAGCTTTCTTT	CASSPPGVMVEAFF
TRBV28	14	TRBJ2-7	many	NA	TGTGCCAGCAGTTTTGTGACCGAGGTCGGTGAGCAGTACTTC	CASSFVTEVGEQYF
TRBV24-1	16	TRBJ2-3	NA	TRBD1	TGTGCCACCAGTGACGACGACAGGGGAGGAACAGATACGCAGTATTTT	CATSDDDRGGTDTQYF
TRBV20-1	15	TRBJ2-7	few	TRBD2	TGCAGTGCAAAGAAGACGGGACTAGCGGCCTACGAGCAGTACTTC	CSAKKTGLAAYEQYF
TRBV20-1	12	TRBJ1-1	few	NA	TGCAGTGCTATCTCTACGAACACTGAAGCTTTCTTT	CSAISTNTEAFF
TRBV3-1	13	TRBJ2-7	NA	TRBD1	TGTGCCAGCAGCCAAGGACAGGGCCTCGAGCAGTACTTC	CASSQGQGLEQYF
TRBV27	18	TRBJ2-2	few	NA	TGTGCCAGCAGTCCCGGGATATTTAGAACTTCGAACACCGGGGAGCTGTTTTTT	CASSPGIFRTSNTGELFF
TRBV28	15	TRBJ2-7	NA	TRBD1	TGTGCCAGTTCGCCTGACAGGGAAATTCTCTACGAGCAGTACTTC	CASSPDREILYEQYF
TRBV28	14	TRBJ1-5	many	NA	TGTGCCAGCGCGGACGGCCTAAGCAATCAGCCCCAGCATTTT	CASADGLSNQPQHF
TRBV12-3/TRBV12-4	17	TRBJ2-2	many	NA	TGTGCCAGCAGTTTATTGACGGCAGGGGCGAACACCGGGGAGCTGTTTTTT	CASSLLTAGANTGELFF
TRBV3-2	14	TRBJ1-6	NA	NA	TGTACCAGCAGCCAAGGTCGTCGTAATTCACCCCTCCACTTT	CTSSQGRRNSPLHF
TRBV2	13	TRBJ1-2	many	NA	TGTGCCAGCAGTGACGGGGGGCCCTATGGCTACACCTTC	CASSDGGPYGYTF
TRBV20-1	10	TRBJ1-6	few	NA	TGCAGTGCTGGAACCGACTCCCTCCACTTT	CSAGTDSLHF
TRBV13	15	TRBJ1-1	NA	NA	TGTGCCAGCAGCTTAGAAGGCACCGGGGACACTGAAGCTTTCTTT	CASSLEGTGDTEAFF
TRBV2	10	TRBJ1-1	many	NA	TGTGCCAGCAGATCTACAGATGATTTCTTT	CASRSTDDFF
TRBV20-1	11	TRBJ2-7	NA	TRBD2	TGCAGTGCTAGGACTAGCACCGAGCAGTACTTC	CSARTSTEQYF
TRBV12-3/TRBV12-4	14	TRBJ1-2	NA	TRBD1	TGTGCCAGCAGTGTCCGGGACAGTCCGACCGGCTACACCTTC	CASSVRDSPTGYTF
TRBV28	14	TRBJ1-5	many	NA	TGTGCCAGCGAGACCGGGACTGATTATCAGCCCCAGCATTTT	CASETGTDYQPQHF
TRBV27	15	TRBJ1-3	NA	TRBD1	TGTGCCAGCAGTTTAGGGACAGGGACTGGAAACACCATATATTTT	CASSLGTGTGNTIYF
TRBV9	16	TRBJ1-2	many	NA	TGTGCCAGCAGCCTCGGTGGAGGGTCAGCTAACTATGGCTACACCTTC	CASSLGGGSANYGYTF
TRBV18	14	TRBJ2-5	NA	NA	TGTGCCAGCTCATACCTGAGCTTCCAAGAGACCCAGTACTTC	CASSYLSFQETQYF
TRBV20-1	16	TRBJ1-1	NA	NA	TGCAGTGCTAGAGAGGTCAGCTCGACTTTGAACACTGAAGCTTTCTTT	CSAREVSSTLNTEAFF
TRBV7-9	10	TRBJ1-1	many	NA	TGTGCCAGCAGCTTAACTGAAGCTTTCTTT	CASSLTEAFF
TRBV7-8	12	TRBJ2-1	many	NA	TGTGCCAGCAGTCTAGGGGCCAATGAGCAGTTCTTC	CASSLGANEQFF
TRBV27	13	TRBJ1-3	NA	NA	TGTGCCAGCAAACGCCGCTCTGGAAACACCATATATTTT	CASKRRSGNTIYF
TRBV28	13	TRBJ1-2	many	NA	TGTGCCAGCAGTTTAGTGGGAGTTGATGGCTACACCTTC	CASSLVGVDGYTF
TRBV13	14	TRBJ1-4	NA	NA	TGTGCCAGCAGCAGAAGACAGGTCGATGAAAAACTGTTTTTT	CASSRRQVDEKLFF
TRBV3-1	13	TRBJ1-5	few	TRBD1	TGTGCCAGCAGCCTCGTACAGGGGCAGCCCCAGCATTTT	CASSLVQGQPQHF
TRBV2	15	TRBJ1-5	many	TRBD1	TGTGCCAGCAAAGAATCGCAGGGGGGCAATCAGCCCCAGCATTTT	CASKESQGGNQPQHF
TRBV7-2	17	TRBJ2-2	few	TRBD2	TGTGCCAGCAGCCATGGACTAGCGGGAGACAGCACCGGGGAGCTGTTTTTT	CASSHGLAGDSTGELFF
TRBV5-6	16	TRBJ2-7	few	NA	TGTGCCAGCAGCTTGGCCGGCAGGGCCCGGGACTACGAGCAGTACTTC	CASSLAGRARDYEQYF
TRBV27	15	TRBJ1-5	few	NA	TGTGCCAGCAGAGCCACAGGGTTGAGGGATCAGCCCCAGCATTTT	CASRATGLRDQPQHF
TRBV7-9	15	TRBJ2-2	NA	NA	TGTGCCAGCAGCTTGGACAGTCGCCCCGCCGGGGAGCTGTTTTTT	CASSLDSRPAGELFF
TRBV20-1	14	TRBJ1-4	many	NA	TGCAGTGCTAGAGGAAGGGGGGTTCGGGAAAAACTGTTTTTT	CSARGRGVREKLFF
TRBV20-1	15	TRBJ1-2	many	TRBD1	TGCAGTGCTAGAGATCAGGAATGGAACAGGGGCGGCTACACCTTC	CSARDQEWNRGGYTF
TRBV6-1	11	TRBJ2-7	NA	NA	TGTGCCAGCAGTGAAAATTTGGAGCAGTACTTC	CASSENLEQYF
TRBV2	13	TRBJ1-6	many	NA	TGTGCCAGCAGAGACCGCCTTGATTCACCCCTCCACTTT	CASRDRLDSPLHF
TRBV6-1	17	TRBJ1-2	many	TRBD1	TGTGCCAGCAGTGAAGCGGGAAAAGGGGGCCAGGTCAATGGCTACACCTTC	CASSEAGKGGQVNGYTF
TRBV30	12	TRBJ2-5	many	NA	TGTGCCTGGAGTGTAGTCGGTGAGACCCAGTACTTC	CAWSVVGETQYF
TRBV6-1	12	TRBJ1-1	many	NA	TGTGCCAGCACTCACGGCGGGGCAGAAGCTTTCTTT	CASTHGGAEAFF
TRBV20-1	16	TRBJ2-1	many	NA	TGCAGTGCTAGAGGACCCCCCAGGGTTATTTACAATGAGCAGTTCTTC	CSARGPPRVIYNEQFF
TRBV7-3	18	TRBJ2-3	NA	TRBD2	TGTGCCAGCAGCTTTGCTAGCGGGGGGCACGCCGTGGCAGATACGCAGTATTTT	CASSFASGGHAVADTQYF